These T cell receptor beta chains were read from a single sample in a study of cytomegalovirus exposure and HLA in healthy donors. Produced via immunoSEQ multiplex PCR; TCRdb's table is partial and in-frame only. Across some 150,000 clones, the top ten clones capture about 0.8% of the sample. Sequenced: PBMCs. Every receptor here comes from a woman in her late teens or twenties in good health and CMV-seropositive. CDR3s include the opening cysteine and the closing phenylalanine or tryptophan. A D gene is named only where the DNA matches it firmly.

j_gene	d_gene	v_gene	CDR3nt	CDR3aa
TRBJ1-4	-	TRBV19	TGTGCCAGTAAGACGGGTGGGACTAATGAAAAACTGTTTTTT	CASKTGGTNEKLFF
TRBJ1-1	TRBD1	TRBV2	TGTGCCAGAGGACAGGGACCGAACACTGAAGCTTTCTTT	CARGQGPNTEAFF
TRBJ2-1	TRBD1	TRBV7-9	TGTGCCAGCAGCCCAGTGGACAGGCCGACCCAGCAGTTCTTC	CASSPVDRPTQQFF
TRBJ2-1	TRBD2	TRBV9	TGTGCCAGCAGCGGGGGACTAGCGGGAGTAGTAAATGAGCAGTTCTTC	CASSGGLAGVVNEQFF
TRBJ1-1	TRBD1	TRBV2	TGTGCCAGCAGTACAGGGACAGGCCGCATGAACACTGAAGCTTTCTTT	CASSTGTGRMNTEAFF
TRBJ2-3	-	TRBV30	TGTGCCTGGAGTGACAGGGTAGGAGATACGCAGTATTTT	CAWSDRVGDTQYF
TRBJ1-1	TRBD1	TRBV18	TGTGCCAGCTCACTTGGACAGGGTAAGGGGACTGAAGCTTTCTTT	CASSLGQGKGTEAFF
TRBJ1-1	TRBD1	TRBV10-3	TGTGCCAATGGACAGGGGGGGAACACTGAAGCTTTCTTT	CANGQGGNTEAFF
TRBJ1-2	-	TRBV6-5	TGTGCCAGCAGTGTTGGGGGGGTAGGGAACTATGGCTACACCTTC	CASSVGGVGNYGYTF
TRBJ1-3	TRBD1	TRBV7-2	TGTGCCAGCAGCTTAGCGCTAGGACAGGGGGCTGGAAACACCATATATTTT	CASSLALGQGAGNTIYF
TRBJ1-3	TRBD1	TRBV4-1	TGCGCCAGCAGCCAACCGGGACAGAACTCTGGAAACACCATATATTTT	CASSQPGQNSGNTIYF
TRBJ2-1	TRBD2	TRBV13	TGTGCCAGCAGCATCGGGACTAGCGGGTACAATGAGCAGTTCTTC	CASSIGTSGYNEQFF
TRBJ1-2	TRBD1	TRBV4-1	TGCGCCAGCAGCCAAGATGACAGGGGCGACTATGGCTACACCTTC	CASSQDDRGDYGYTF
TRBJ2-3	-	TRBV9	TGTGCCAGCAGCGCAAACTTCCCCTCATCCACAGATACGCAGTATTTT	CASSANFPSSTDTQYF
TRBJ1-5	-	TRBV12-5	TGTGCTAGTGGTTGGACCAATCTCGGGCTTTTGTACGGGGGACTCAATCAGCCCCAGCATTTT	CASGWTNLGLLYGGLNQPQHF
TRBJ1-1	-	TRBV27	TGTGCCAGCAGTTTTGCGAGACAGCTAAACACTGAAGCTTTCTTT	CASSFARQLNTEAFF
TRBJ1-5	-	TRBV19	TGTGCCAGTAGTCCCTCTCGACAGTATAGCAATCAGCCCCAGCATTTT	CASSPSRQYSNQPQHF
TRBJ2-3	-	TRBV4-1	TGCGCCAGCAGCCAAGAGGGGGCACCGAGCACAGATACGCAGTATTTT	CASSQEGAPSTDTQYF
TRBJ2-7	-	TRBV7-8	TGTGCCAGCACTAAGACGGGAAACTACGAGCAGTACTTC	CASTKTGNYEQYF
TRBJ1-2	-	TRBV11-3	TGTGCCAGCAGCTTAGGAGGAGCTAACTATGGCTACACCTTC	CASSLGGANYGYTF
TRBJ2-7	TRBD2	TRBV27	TGTGCCAGCAGTTTATCCCTAGCGGGGGGTTACGAGCAGTACTTC	CASSLSLAGGYEQYF
TRBJ1-2	-	TRBV2	TGTGCCAGCAGTCAGGGTCCGAAGAGGAGCTATGGCTACACCTTC	CASSQGPKRSYGYTF
TRBJ1-3	-	TRBV4-1	TGCGCCAGCAGCCACCTCTCGGTGCCCGCTGGAAACACCATATATTTT	CASSHLSVPAGNTIYF